Below are 20 T cell receptor beta chains sequenced from a single sample in a study of blood T cell repertoires in COVID-19. Measured with immunoSEQ multiplex PCR; TCRdb has only the in-frame clones, and not every one. In the table there are some 300,000 clones, more than 70% of which are singletons. Sequenced material: PBMCs or T cells enriched from blood (not recorded which). Source of these receptors: a woman aged 55-69 years in a cohort exposed to, infected with or recovered from COVID-19 (not recorded which).

J is TRBJ2-7 and V is TRBV30, with D possibly matching TRBD1 (7 bases). Germline values: CDR1 GTSNPN, CDR2 SVGIG (reference sequence). This CDR3 comprises 16 residues. Trimming left V 2 bases short and J 7 bases short, with 24 bases between. Written as DNA, the CDR3 is TGTGCCTGGAGTCCAAAGGGGACAAGGAGGGGGCCTGAGCAGTACTTC. This sequence encodes CAWSPKGTRRGPEQYF.

The chain couples TRBV18 to TRBJ1-5, with D maybe TRBD1 (5 bases). Trimming removed 5 bases at V and 7 bases at J, with 12 bases between. CDR1 is KGHSH, CDR2 LQKENI, per germline. The CDR3 covers 13 residues. Here the CDR3 DNA reads TGTGCCAGCTCAGGGGGGTCCTGGCAGCCCCAGCATTTT. This gives the protein CASSGGSWQPQHF.

The rearrangement links TRBV18 to TRBJ1-1, with D perhaps TRBD1 (6 bases). CDR1 is KGHSH, CDR2 LQKENI, per germline. The length of the CDR3 is 14 residues. V lost 4 bases and J 5 bases, leaving 14 bases between the germline ends. The CDR3 DNA reads as TGTGCCAGCTCACAACAGGGATGGGGAACTGAAGCTTTCTTT. This translates into CASSQQGWGTEAFF.

This clone was seen just once. The chain couples TRBV6-2 or TRBV6-3 to TRBJ1-5, with D uncertain. The germline V gene has CDR1 MNHEY and CDR2 SVGEGT. The V end was cut by 0 bases, the J end by 8 bases, with 8 bases between. There are 13 residues in the CDR3. In DNA, the CDR3 is TGTGCCAGCAGTTACTCGAACTACGAGCCCCAGCATTTT. Protein product: CASSYSNYEPQHF.

This clone was seen once. The rearrangement joins TRBV27 to TRBJ2-7; the D gene is possibly TRBD1 (6 bases). Germline V lookup: CDR1 MNHEY, CDR2 SMNVEV (reference sequence). The germline V and J ends were trimmed by 3 bases and 5 bases, with 14 bases remaining between them. CDR3 length: 14 amino acids. CDR3 residues: CASSLLDRPHEQYF. In DNA form, the CDR3 reads TGTGCCAGCAGTTTGTTAGACAGGCCCCACGAGCAGTACTTC.

The V call is TRBV7-8, the J call TRBJ2-3, with 10 bases lining up with TRBD2. This CDR3 spans 16 amino acids. Looked up from germline, CDR1 is SGHVS and CDR2 is FQNEAQ. The V segment lost 1 base and the J segment 2 bases; nucleotides outside the gene matches: 3. The CDR3 coding sequence is TGTGCCAGCAGCTTAGGACTAGCGGGCTTCACAGATACGCAGTATTTT. Translated, it gives CASSLGLAGFTDTQYF.

The V and J genes are TRBV2 and TRBJ2-2; TRBD1 matches 8 bases. The germline gives CDR1 SNHLY, CDR2 FYNNEI. The junction had 5 bases not matched to a gene; V was cut back by 4 bases and J by 7 bases. The CDR3 extends over 14 amino acids. The CDR3 coding sequence is TGTGCCAGCAGTGGGGAACAGGGGGTCGGGGAGCTGTTTTTT. Protein product: CASSGEQGVGELFF. The full variable domain, in which reference TRBV2 and TRBJ2-2 provide the parts outside the CDR3, is EPEVTQTPSHQVTQMGQEVILRCVPISNHLYFYWYRQILGQKVEFLVSFYNNEISEKSEIFDDQFSVERPDGSNFTLKIRSTKLEDSAMYFCASSGEQGVGELFFGEGSRLTVL.

The chain employs TRBV30 and TRBJ2-7, with a weak D call TRBD1 (6 bases). The CDR3 consists of 15 residues. Deletions cut 1 base from V and 2 bases from J, with 15 bases between. Germline CDR1 and CDR2: GTSNPN and SVGIG (reference sequence). Written as DNA, the CDR3 is TGTGCCTGGAGTGCGACCGGGACACTTACCTACGAGCAGTACTTC. This sequence encodes CAWSATGTLTYEQYF.

This rearrangement joins TRBV7-3 to TRBJ2-1; 8 bases align to TRBD2. From germline, CDR1 is SGHTA and CDR2 FQGTGA. The ends lost 1 base at V and 7 bases at J; junction bases unmatched: 9. The CDR3 sequence is 16 residues long. CDR3 loop: CASSLMVAGGGNEQFF. CDR3 DNA: TGTGCCAGCAGCTTAATGGTGGCGGGAGGAGGGAATGAGCAGTTCTTC.

The chain carries TRBV6-6 and TRBJ2-3; TRBD2 might be the D (5 bases). With 0 bases removed from V and 4 bases from J, the gap between germline ends came to 11 bases. This CDR3 is built from 15 residues. CDR1 and CDR2 (germline): MNHNY, SVGAGI (reference sequence). This CDR3 is CASSYSGGSADTQYF. The CDR3 coding sequence is TGTGCCAGCAGTTACTCGGGTGGGAGTGCAGATACGCAGTATTTT.

The chain combines TRBV28 with TRBJ1-2, with D maybe TRBD1 (5 bases). V was pared by 2 bases and J by 1 base, with 8 bases between. CDR1 MDHEN and CDR2 SYDVKM come from the germline V gene. CDR3 length equals 14 residues. The CDR3 region is CASSLRGFNYGYTF. The CDR3 region has the DNA TGTGCCAGCAGTTTAAGGGGCTTTAACTATGGCTACACCTTC.

The chain employs TRBV3-1 (or the pseudogene TRBV3-2) and TRBJ1-3; 8 bases align to TRBD1. This CDR3 has 15 residues. The V segment lost 5 bases and the J segment 2 bases; nucleotides outside the gene matches: 5. CDR1 and CDR2 from the germline V gene are LGHDT and YNNKEL (reference sequence). The chain's CDR3 is CASSSPDRAGNTIYF. In nucleotides, the CDR3 is TGTGCCAGCAGCTCTCCGGACAGGGCTGGAAACACCATATATTTT.

The genes are TRBV5-1 and TRBJ2-7, with 9 bases fitting TRBD1. Losses at the gene ends were 5 bases for V and 2 bases for J; bases not matched to a gene: 5. CDR1 is SGHRS, CDR2 YFSETQ, per germline. This CDR3 contains 14 residues. Here the CDR3 reads CASREQGATYEQYF. The DNA of the CDR3 is TGCGCCAGCAGGGAACAGGGGGCCACCTACGAGCAGTACTTC.

The chain recombines TRBV7-5 with TRBJ2-7; the table names TRBD1, a call not compared with the DNA. TRBV7-5 has pseudogene status. The CDR3 sequence is 14 residues long. CDR3 nucleotides: TGTGCCAGAAGCTTAGGGACAGGGAGATACGAGCAGTACTTC. Translation gives CARSLGTGRYEQYF.

This clone occurred once. The J gene is TRBJ1-3, the V gene TRBV7-6, with 12 positions matching TRBD1. Germline V lookup: CDR1 SGHVS, CDR2 FNYEAQ. With V trimmed by 2 bases and J by 2 bases, 16 bases remained unmatched. The CDR3 loop spans 21 amino acids. The CDR3: CASSLSVGTGGAGGPGNTIYF. Written as DNA, the CDR3 is TGTGCCAGCAGCTTATCTGTCGGGACAGGGGGCGCGGGGGGGCCTGGAAACACCATATATTTT.

This rearrangement joins TRBV2 to TRBJ2-3; tentative D call: TRBD2 (5 bases). The CDR3 contains 13 residues. Germline V gene lookup returns CDR1 SNHLY and CDR2 FYNNEI. Deletions cut 11 bases from V and 2 bases from J, with 14 bases between. This CDR3 reads CAGRTHHTDTQYF. The DNA for the CDR3 is TGTGCCGGTAGGACTCACCACACAGATACGCAGTATTTT.

V and J are TRBV7-9 and TRBJ2-3; a weak D match, TRBD1 (6 bases). This CDR3 contains 16 residues. The V end was cut by 4 bases, the J end by 0 bases, with 14 bases between. CDR1 is SEHNR, CDR2 FQNEAQ, per germline (reference sequence). This CDR3 is CASSSGQTTSTDTQYF. The CDR3, as DNA: TGTGCCAGCAGCTCAGGACAGACAACTAGCACAGATACGCAGTATTTT.

The chain carries TRBV7-2 and TRBJ2-5; no firm D call. CDR1 is SGHTA and CDR2 is FQGNSA in the germline V gene. Trimming removed 5 bases from V and 2 bases from J, with 9 bases in between. CDR3 length: 13 amino acids. CDR3 region: CASSPLGQETQYF. The CDR3, as DNA: TGTGCCAGCAGCCCGCTCGGTCAAGAGACCCAGTACTTC.

The sample holds a few counts of this clone. V gene TRBV28 combines with J gene TRBJ2-1; TRBD2 agrees at 14 bases. Germline CDR1 and CDR2: MDHEN and SYDVKM. CDR3 size: 19 residues. J gave up 6 bases and V 7 bases, and 17 bases lay outside the gene matches. CDR3 loop: CASIKTLGTSGRVGNEQFF. The DNA for the CDR3 is TGTGCCAGCATCAAGACGCTTGGGACTAGCGGGAGAGTGGGCAATGAGCAGTTCTTC.

This chain links TRBV27 with TRBJ2-3; D call uncertain. Per germline, CDR1 MNHEY and CDR2 SMNVEV (reference sequence). The CDR3 sequence is 12 residues long. Trimming took off 6 bases at V and 5 bases at J, with 9 bases between the two ends. The DNA for the CDR3 is TGTGCCAGCAGACTTGGTCGAGATACGCAGTATTTT. Protein: CASRLGRDTQYF.